This T cell receptor beta chain was profiled in a study of response to subunit inactivated influenza vaccine. TCRdb passed the RT-PCR reads through MiXCR, listing each CDR3 protein once. Among 400,000 to 550,000 distinct CDR3 sequences listed, roughly 23% were seen once. This clonotype has just a few counts. What it binds is not known. Study-level results: The authors suggested that every seasonal influenza vaccination recruits few new T cells.

This CDR3 has 15 residues. The V and J ends lost 3 bases and 5 bases, in that order; junction bases with no gene match: 9. Germline V gene sequence: CDR1 SGHTA, CDR2 FQGNSA. The chain has TRBV7-2 and TRBJ2-5; 7 nucleotides line up with TRBD2. The TCR sequence derives from a man between 45 and 60 years old who received an inactivated influenza vaccine. Sequenced here: CD4+ T cells sorted from PBMCs, sampled 5 days after vaccination. The CDR3 loop reads CASSFTSAPEETQYF. CDR3 nucleotide sequence: TGTGCCAGCAGCTTCACTAGCGCCCCGGAGGAGACCCAGTACTTC.